This T cell receptor (beta chain) was sequenced during a study of blood T cell repertoires in COVID-19. For the study at large: The origin of the acute and convalescent COVID-19 samples was the United States, Italy and Spain. The analysed material was cDNA or gDNA that came from T cells, B-cell-depleted T cells, or PBMCs.

The authors' processing: Amplification from reference gene primers served as the basis for estimated nucleated cell counts. Only in-frame clones appear in the TCRdb table, and some are missing; sequencing was by immunoSEQ multiplex PCR. V, J and clone size reflect that table, while D and trimming were determined from the DNA. Among about 140,000 clones, 70% to 90% were seen once, and the ten largest hold 5%. The CDR3 is 14 amino acids. Trimming stripped 3 bases from V and 3 bases from J, with 11 bases between. The germline CDR1 and CDR2 sequences are LNHDA and SQIVND (reference sequence). The sequence came from a woman aged 45-65 years with acute or convalescent COVID-19. This chain links TRBV19 with TRBJ1-2; no clear D. Sequencing input: peripheral blood. DNA of the CDR3: TGTGCCAGTAGTATGGAGAAAAAAGACTATGGCTACACCTTC. The encoded protein is CASSMEKKDYGYTF.